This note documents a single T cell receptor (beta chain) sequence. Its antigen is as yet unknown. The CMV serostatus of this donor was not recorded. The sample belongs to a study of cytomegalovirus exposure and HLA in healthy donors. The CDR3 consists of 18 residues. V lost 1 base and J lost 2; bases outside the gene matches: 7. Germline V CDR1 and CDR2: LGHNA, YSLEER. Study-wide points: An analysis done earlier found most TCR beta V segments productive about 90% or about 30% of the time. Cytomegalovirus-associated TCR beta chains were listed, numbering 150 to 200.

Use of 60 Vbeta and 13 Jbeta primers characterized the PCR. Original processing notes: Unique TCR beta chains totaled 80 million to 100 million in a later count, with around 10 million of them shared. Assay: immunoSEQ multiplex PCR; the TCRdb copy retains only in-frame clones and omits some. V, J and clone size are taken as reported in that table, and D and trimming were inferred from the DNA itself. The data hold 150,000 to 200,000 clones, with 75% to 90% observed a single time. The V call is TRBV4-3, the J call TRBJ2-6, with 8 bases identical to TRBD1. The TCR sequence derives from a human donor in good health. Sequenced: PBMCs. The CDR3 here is CASSQAETGVTGANVLTF. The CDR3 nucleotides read TGCGCCAGCAGCCAAGCAGAGACAGGGGTGACTGGGGCCAACGTCCTGACTTTC.